The following is a TCR beta chain sequence with its context. These data belong to a study of T cell responses to AZD1222 COVID-19 vaccine. Germline V gives CDR1 LGHDT, CDR2 YNNKEL (reference sequence). Losses at the gene ends were 0 bases for V and 6 bases for J; bases not matched to a gene: 8. The CDR3 sequence is 15 residues long. TCRdb's copy holds only in-frame clones and misses some; the assay was immunoSEQ multiplex PCR. Of approximately 90,000 clones listed, around 90% were seen once; the top ten hold 3%. This receptor was obtained from an adult in good health. This chain joins TRBV3-1 (or the pseudogene TRBV3-2) and TRBJ2-7; 7 bases match TRBD2. Sequenced here: peripheral blood, sampled on day 0 of AZD1222 vaccination. The CDR3 sequence is CASSQEPGGPSEQYF. The CDR3 DNA reads as TGTGCCAGCAGCCAAGAGCCGGGAGGTCCCTCCGAGCAGTACTTC.